This TCR beta chain was identified during a study of cytomegalovirus exposure and HLA in healthy donors. Study findings and constraints: A later analysis showed that HLA-associated TCR beta chains had undergone more clonal expansion than equally common others. Association of a missense DCLRE1C variant with TCR beta V- and J-gene trimming was reported in a later analysis.

60 Vbeta and 13 Jbeta primers were used in PCR. The protocol was immunoSEQ multiplex PCR, while the TCRdb copy is restricted to in-frame clones and leaves out a portion. The table has approximately 140,000 clones, roughly 80% seen once. In the case of this clone: Its specificity is unknown.

The CDR3 consists of 16 residues. Germline CDR1 SGHAT, CDR2 FQNNGV. After removal of 5 bases from V and 2 bases from J, the junction contained 9 bases not matched to a gene. The chain has TRBV11-2 and TRBJ2-1; 7 bases match TRBD2. Sequencing was carried out using PBMCs. The clonotype originates from a woman aged 45-60 years in good health and CMV-seropositive. CDR3 nucleotide sequence: TGTGCCAGCAGCCCCGTACGGGGGGAGGCCTACAATGAGCAGTTCTTC. Translating gives CASSPVRGEAYNEQFF.